This T cell receptor (beta chain) was profiled in a study of T cells after yellow fever vaccination. TCRdb reprocessed the 5' RACE reads via MiXCR and lists one record per CDR3 protein. The sample has more than 95,000 distinct CDR3 sequences; 8.9% are singletons. This CDR3 has 15 residues. V lost 6 bases, J lost 4 bases, and 9 bases stayed unmatched. Looked up from germline, CDR1 is DFQATT and CDR2 is SNEGSKA (reference sequence). The sequencing used CD8+ T cells sorted from PBMCs, collected on the day of the yellow fever booster vaccination. The V and J genes are TRBV20-1 and TRBJ1-2; 12 bases fit TRBD1. The TCR comes from a man aged 18 to 29 who received the YFV17D yellow fever vaccine. CDR3 residues: CSARDRGLPPYGYTF. The CDR3 bases are TGCAGTGCGAGGGACAGGGGGCTTCCTCCCTATGGCTACACCTTC.